What follows are 31 T cell receptor beta chains derived from one specimen sequenced in a study of cytomegalovirus exposure and HLA in healthy donors. It was with 60 Vbeta and 13 Jbeta primers that the PCR ran. This table comes from immunoSEQ multiplex PCR, and its TCRdb copy is limited to in-frame clones, with some not included. The sample has about 140,000 clones, around 80% seen once. Material for sequencing was PBMCs. These receptors came from a woman in her forties or fifties in good health and CMV-seropositive.

The rearrangement links TRBV28 to TRBJ1-2, with TRBD1 as a possible D gene (6 bases). CDR1 and CDR2 from the germline V gene are MDHEN and SYDVKM. Trimming took 5 bases from V and 7 from J, leaving 14 bases between them. This CDR3 has 13 amino acids. CDR3 nucleotides: TGTGCCAGCAGTCCCACCCGCAGGGGTGGCTACACCTTC. Protein sequence: CASSPTRRGGYTF.

The chain's CDR3 is CASSLGGGFTYEQYF. CDR3 nucleotide sequence: TGTGCCAGCAGTTTAGGGGGGGGTTTTACCTACGAGCAGTACTTC. The V gene is TRBV28, the J gene TRBJ2-7, with 7 positions matching TRBD2. Germline values: CDR1 MDHEN, CDR2 SYDVKM. Trimming removed 2 bases from V and 2 bases from J; junction bases left unmatched: 6. The CDR3 is 15 amino acids.

This chain connects TRBV30 to TRBJ1-3; perhaps TRBD1 as D (5 bases). The V end lost 7 bases, the J end lost 0 bases, and 7 bases lay between the germline ends. Per germline, CDR1 GTSNPN and CDR2 SVGIG (reference sequence). The CDR3 has 12 residues. This CDR3 is CASGHSGNTIYF. The CDR3 DNA reads as TGTGCCTCAGGGCACTCTGGAAACACCATATATTTT.

This chain links TRBV27 with TRBJ2-7, with 7 bases lining up with TRBD1. Germline V gene data show CDR1 as MNHEY and CDR2 as SMNVEV (reference sequence). V trimming: 8 bases; J trimming: 13 bases; junction bases outside the gene matches: 8. The CDR3 spans 10 residues. The CDR3 DNA follows: TGTGCCAGCCTTAAGACAGGGAATTACTTC. Residues: CASLKTGNYF.

The chain employs TRBV7-2 and TRBJ1-5; 7 bases are shared with TRBD1. This CDR3 contains 12 residues. V shed 8 bases, J shed 2 bases, and the junction held 0 bases outside the gene matches. CDR1 SGHTA and CDR2 FQGNSA come from the germline V gene. The DNA of the CDR3 is TGTGCCAGCGGGACAGGCAATCAGCCCCAGCATTTT. Amino acid sequence: CASGTGNQPQHF.

The chain is built from TRBV6-6 and TRBJ1-1; no reliable D call. The CDR3 has 12 amino acids. Trimming shortened V by 6 bases and J by 8 bases, and 13 bases separated the two germline ends. CDR1 MNHNY and CDR2 SVGAGI come from the germline V gene (reference sequence). In nucleotides, the CDR3 is TGTGCCAGCAGGCCCAAGGGAGGGGAAGCTTTCTTT. It translates to CASRPKGGEAFF.

The V and J genes are TRBV7-9 and TRBJ2-7, with D possibly being TRBD1 (5 bases). This CDR3 region has 13 residues. The germline V and J ends were trimmed by 3 bases and 6 bases, with 12 bases remaining between them. Germline V CDR1 and CDR2: SEHNR, FQNEAQ (reference sequence). The CDR3 region has the DNA TGTGCCAGCAGCTTGGGGCCGGAATCCGAGCAGTACTTC. This translates into CASSLGPESEQYF.

The rearrangement links TRBV5-1 to TRBJ2-3; 10 nucleotides match TRBD2. The junction had 5 bases not matched to a gene; V was cut back by 2 bases and J by 2 bases. The CDR3 runs 16 residues. Germline loops: CDR1 SGHRS, CDR2 YFSETQ. In nucleotides, the CDR3 is TGCGCCAGCAGCTTATTAGCGGGGGGCCTCACAGATACGCAGTATTTT. Translated, it gives CASSLLAGGLTDTQYF.

This clone showed up just a few times. The rearrangement links TRBV5-4 to TRBJ1-1; D is uncertain. This CDR3 is built from 15 residues. In germline, CDR1 is SGHNT, CDR2 YYREEE (reference sequence). The germline V and J ends were trimmed by 0 bases and 0 bases, with 9 bases remaining between them. CDR3 coding DNA: TGTGCCAGCAGCTTGGTAGCGGCTTTGAACACTGAAGCTTTCTTT. It codes for CASSLVAALNTEAFF.

This chain joins TRBV5-4 and TRBJ2-3; the match to TRBD2 covers 9 bases. Germline V lookup: CDR1 SGHNT, CDR2 YYREEE (reference sequence). The CDR3 is made up of 15 amino acids. J was trimmed by 4 bases and V by 3 bases; bases with no gene match: 6. The CDR3 loop reads CASSYGGGAPDTQYF. The CDR3 nucleotides read TGTGCCAGCAGCTACGGCGGGGGGGCCCCAGATACGCAGTATTTT.

The chain joins TRBV30 to TRBJ2-3; D may be TRBD2 (5 bases). Trimming cost V 0 bases and J 5 bases, with 12 bases left between them. Germline values: CDR1 GTSNPN, CDR2 SVGIG (reference sequence). The CDR3 covers 14 residues. This chain's CDR3 is CAWSVNGLLDTQYF. The CDR3 DNA reads as TGTGCCTGGAGTGTAAATGGACTTCTAGATACGCAGTATTTT.

For this clone: A read error is likely, as this CDR3 ends without the conserved phenylalanine or tryptophan. The chain links TRBV5-1 to TRBJ1-1, with a tentative D call TRBD1 (5 bases). There are 14 residues in the CDR3. V lost 1 base and J 4 bases, leaving 11 bases between the germline ends. CDR1 is SGHRS and CDR2 is YFSETQ in the germline V gene. The DNA of the CDR3 is TGCGCCAGCAGCTTGCAAGGGGTTGGCACTGAAGCTTTCCTT. The encoded protein is CASSLQGVGTEAFL.

Here the CDR3 reads CAWGGAGYEQYF. In DNA, the CDR3 is TGTGCCTGGGGTGGGGCCGGCTACGAGCAGTACTTC. This sequence joins TRBV30 and TRBJ2-7; the D gene is possibly TRBD1 (5 bases). The V end was cut by 5 bases, the J end by 3 bases, with 11 bases between. The CDR3 is 12 amino acids. Germline CDR1 and CDR2: GTSNPN and SVGIG (reference sequence).

Comment on this clone: Because the CDR3's place on the DNA is in doubt, the DNA is left out and the CDR3 is given as listed by TCRdb. The J gene is TRBJ1-6, the V gene TRBV5-6; the table's D call, TRBD1, has no DNA check behind it. The CDR3 totals 11 residues, both ends included. The germline CDR1 and CDR2 sequences are SGHDT and YYEEEE. CDR3 region: CASSFAGGSSF.

The chain combines TRBV28 with TRBJ2-3; D possibly corresponds to TRBD2 (8 bases). Per germline, CDR1 MDHEN and CDR2 SYDVKM. V lost 5 bases to trimming and J lost 7 bases, with 19 bases between them. The CDR3 spans 15 residues. CDR3 DNA sequence: TGTGCCAGCAGTAAGGGGGCGGGGGGCCGAAATACGCAGTATTTT. Its translation: CASSKGAGGRNTQYF.

This chain joins TRBV6-5 and TRBJ2-7; TRBD2 matches 9 bases. This CDR3 spans 15 amino acids. V gave up 2 bases and J gave up 0 bases; unmatched junction bases: 2. Per the germline V gene, CDR1 is MNHEY and CDR2 is SVGAGI. The CDR3 loop is CASSYETSGSYEQYF. Here the CDR3 DNA reads TGTGCCAGCAGTTACGAGACTAGCGGCTCCTACGAGCAGTACTTC.

The rearrangement joins TRBV11-3 to TRBJ2-3, with D possibly matching TRBD1 (5 bases). Germline CDR1 reads SGHNT; CDR2 reads YENEEA. CDR3 size: 16 residues. Trimming left V 1 base short and J 0 bases short, with 11 bases between. The CDR3 DNA is TGTGCCAGCAGCTTAGGCAGGGCCTATAGCACAGATACGCAGTATTTT. This codes for CASSLGRAYSTDTQYF.

The chain employs TRBV21-1 and TRBJ1-6; the tabulated D call, TRBD1, remains unverified against the DNA. TRBV21-1 is recorded as a pseudogene. This CDR3 has 13 residues. CDR3 protein: CASSIDRGSPLHF. The CDR3 bases are TGTGCCAGCAGCATTGACAGGGGTTCACCCCTCCACTTT.

The chain has TRBV6-6 and TRBJ1-2; TRBD1 matches at 7 bases. The CDR3 loop spans 14 amino acids. V gave up 0 bases and J gave up 8 bases; unmatched junction bases: 6. Germline CDR1 and CDR2: MNHNY and SVGAGI (reference sequence). The CDR3 region has the DNA TGTGCCAGCAGTTACTCGAAACAGGGGAAGGGCTACACCTTC. This codes for CASSYSKQGKGYTF.

There are a few counts of this clone. The V call is TRBV11-3, the J call TRBJ2-1, with 8 bases lining up with TRBD1. The germline V gene has CDR1 SGHNT and CDR2 YENEEA. This CDR3 is built from 14 residues. Germline trimming cut 8 bases from V and 5 bases from J; bases unmatched to any gene: 8. The CDR3 reads CASRPSQGDNEQFF. In nucleotides, the CDR3 is TGTGCCAGCCGCCCCTCACAGGGGGACAATGAGCAGTTCTTC. The full variable domain, completed using reference TRBV11-3 and TRBJ2-1, is EAGVVQSPRYKIIEKKQPVAFWCNPISGHNTLYWYLQNLGQGPELLIRYENEEAVDDSQLPKDRFSAERLKGVDSTLKIQPAELGDSAVYLCASRPSQGDNEQFFGPGTRLTVL.

This clone was found a few times. The chain is built from TRBV2 and TRBJ2-3; no clear D gene. Germline lookup yields CDR1 SNHLY and CDR2 FYNNEI. The germline V and J ends were trimmed by 8 bases and 4 bases, with 10 bases remaining between them. The CDR3 is 12 residues long. CDR3 nucleotide sequence: TGTGCCAGCCGACTCGAAGCAGATACGCAGTATTTT. Translated: CASRLEADTQYF.

J is TRBJ2-3 and V is TRBV18, with 7 bases matching TRBD1. The CDR3 length is 14 residues. V lost 5 bases, J lost 4 bases, and 6 bases stayed unmatched. Germline values: CDR1 KGHSH, CDR2 LQKENI. The CDR3, as DNA: TGTGCCAGCTCATCACAGGGGACAGCAGATACGCAGTATTTT. It codes for CASSSQGTADTQYF.

The V and J genes are TRBV7-9 and TRBJ1-1; no clear D. From germline, CDR1 is SEHNR and CDR2 FQNEAQ (reference sequence). Trimming took 3 bases from V and 6 from J, leaving 8 bases between them. The CDR3 has 12 amino acids. Written as DNA, the CDR3 is TGTGCCAGCAGCTTTTCAGTGGCTGAAGCTTTCTTT. It specifies CASSFSVAEAFF.

The rearrangement uses TRBV5-6 and TRBJ2-7; D possibly corresponds to TRBD1 (5 bases). Germline V gene data show CDR1 as SGHDT and CDR2 as YYEEEE. The V and J ends lost 0 bases and 0 bases respectively, with 13 bases between them. CDR3 length: 16 residues. This CDR3 reads CASSLGPRVSSYEQYF. As DNA, the CDR3 is TGTGCCAGCAGCTTGGGTCCCAGGGTGAGCTCCTACGAGCAGTACTTC.

The J gene is TRBJ1-2, the V gene TRBV4-1; D remains unclear. V lost 3 bases to trimming and J lost 4 bases, with 18 bases between them. This CDR3 has 16 residues. The V gene's germline CDR1 is MGHRA and CDR2 YSYEKL. The CDR3 here is CASSHVTNLGVYGYTF. The CDR3 DNA sequence: TGCGCCAGCAGCCACGTGACGAACCTCGGGGTCTATGGCTACACCTTC.

The CDR3 protein is CASSYLRGTGELFF. In DNA, the CDR3 is TGTGCCAGCAGCTACCTAAGGGGCACCGGGGAGCTGTTTTTT. V usage is TRBV6-5 and J usage is TRBJ2-2; TRBD1 might be the D (5 bases). V dropped 6 bases and J dropped 4 bases, with 12 bases sitting between them. Germline-derived CDR1 and CDR2 are MNHEY and SVGAGI. The CDR3 totals 14 residues.

The chain couples TRBV30 to TRBJ1-6; D is unresolved. Per germline, CDR1 GTSNPN and CDR2 SVGIG (reference sequence). V lost 0 bases, J lost 0 bases, and 15 bases lay in between. The CDR3 has 18 residues. CDR3 protein: CAWSVYEPGSSYNSPLHF. CDR3 bases: TGTGCCTGGAGTGTATATGAGCCTGGTAGCTCCTATAATTCACCCCTCCACTTT.

The chain joins TRBV12-5 to TRBJ2-3; D remains ambiguous. With 0 bases removed from V and 0 bases from J, the gap between germline ends came to 10 bases. CDR1 LGHNT and CDR2 FRNRAP come from the germline V gene. This CDR3 has 16 residues. CDR3 DNA sequence: TGTGCTAGTGGTTTGGTACTCAGGAAGAGCACAGATACGCAGTATTTT. It specifies CASGLVLRKSTDTQYF.

V usage is TRBV7-8 and J usage is TRBJ2-7, with 8 bases aligning to TRBD2. With 1 base clipped from V and 2 bases from J, the junction kept 4 bases outside the gene matches. Germline-derived CDR1 and CDR2 are SGHVS and FQNEAQ. This CDR3 spans 15 amino acids. This CDR3 reads CASSLVLAATYEQYF. CDR3 nucleotide sequence: TGTGCCAGCAGCTTAGTACTAGCGGCGACCTACGAGCAGTACTTC.

This chain connects TRBV30 to TRBJ2-3; D not certain. Germline V gene data show CDR1 as GTSNPN and CDR2 as SVGIG (reference sequence). V was clipped by 5 bases and J by 6 bases, with 6 bases between them. The CDR3 has 10 amino acids. This chain's CDR3 is CAWSADTQYF. The CDR3, as DNA: TGTGCCTGGTCCGCGGATACGCAGTATTTT.

The chain employs TRBV28 and TRBJ1-6; TRBD1 is a possible D gene (6 bases). V was clipped by 5 bases and J by 7 bases, with 15 bases between them. The germline V gene has CDR1 MDHEN and CDR2 SYDVKM. This CDR3 is built from 15 residues. In nucleotides, the CDR3 is TGTGCCAGCAGTCCTGAGGCAGGGGAAAATTCACCCCTCCACTTT. Its translation is CASSPEAGENSPLHF. Based on the CDR3 plus reference TRBV28 and TRBJ1-6, the full variable domain is DVKVTQSSRYLVKRTGEKVFLECVQDMDHENMFWYRQDPGLGLRLIYFSYDVKMKEKGDIPEGYSVSREKKERFSLILESASTNQTSMYLCASSPEAGENSPLHFGNGTRLTVT.